The next 26 T cell receptor beta chains were all read from a single sample in a study of early stage breast cancer tumors (dated by TCRdb to about 2017). The library relied on the immunoSEQ multiplex PCR assay. TCRdb's version of the immuneACCESS table is confined to in-frame rearrangements and falls short of the full clone set. An unresolved V gene accounts for under half of the shortfall where checked; the remainder is of unknown origin. The sample table holds around 40,000 clones, of which around two thirds were seen once. The top ten clonotypes cover 5.5% to 8% of the sample. Sequenced sample: blood. Receptor source: a person aged 45 to 60 with breast cancer.

The rearrangement joins TRBV29-1 to TRBJ2-1, with D perhaps TRBD1 (6 bases). Trimming removed 4 bases at V and 5 bases at J, with 12 bases between. The CDR3 consists of 13 residues. The germline V gene encodes CDR1 SQVTM and CDR2 ANQGSEA. CDR3 loop: CSVAVRGNNEQFF. The CDR3 DNA reads as TGCAGCGTTGCAGTCAGGGGAAACAATGAGCAGTTCTTC.

This sequence joins TRBV5-4 and TRBJ2-7; 7 bases agree with TRBD2. Per the germline V gene, CDR1 is SGHNT and CDR2 is YYREEE (reference sequence). The CDR3 sequence is 15 residues long. Trimming took 4 bases from V and 4 from J; bases not matched to a gene: 11. The CDR3 coding sequence is TGTGCCAGCAGCCAAGATCGCCAGGGAGGGTACGAGCAGTACTTC. Translating it yields CASSQDRQGGYEQYF.

The chain joins TRBV19 to TRBJ1-5, with 8 bases identical to TRBD1. The germline gives CDR1 LNHDA, CDR2 SQIVND (reference sequence). This CDR3 region has 20 residues. The junction had 22 bases not matched to a gene; V was cut back by 9 bases and J by 0 bases. This CDR3 is CARTDRGLLFPLYSNQPQHF. The CDR3 nucleotides are TGTGCCAGAACAGACAGGGGCCTTCTCTTCCCTCTTTATAGCAATCAGCCCCAGCATTTT.

The rearrangement joins TRBV2 to TRBJ2-5; TRBD2 agrees at 8 bases. The J segment lost 6 bases and the V segment lost 5 bases, leaving 8 bases of the junction unmatched. Germline loops: CDR1 SNHLY, CDR2 FYNNEI. The CDR3 length is 14 residues. In DNA, the CDR3 is TGTGCCAGCAGTAGACGGACTAGCTCGCAGACCCAGTACTTC. Translated: CASSRRTSSQTQYF.

The chain carries TRBV6-5 and TRBJ1-3; D may be TRBD1 (5 bases). This CDR3 spans 15 amino acids. Germline-derived CDR1 and CDR2 are MNHEY and SVGAGI. V lost 2 bases to trimming and J lost 0 bases, with 8 bases between them. CDR3 DNA: TGTGCCAGCAGTTACGGAGGGGTCTCTGGAAACACCATATATTTT. It yields the protein CASSYGGVSGNTIYF.

V and J are TRBV4-1 and TRBJ2-7, with D tentatively TRBD2 (7 bases). Germline CDR1 MGHRA, CDR2 YSYEKL. This CDR3 comprises 19 residues. V was clipped by 1 base and J by 4 bases, with 26 bases between them. The chain's CDR3 is CASSQGVLARGGGLYEQYF. CDR3 sequence (DNA): TGCGCCAGCAGCCAAGGAGTATTAGCGAGGGGAGGGGGGCTTTACGAGCAGTACTTC.

This clone was picked up one time. The rearrangement links TRBV2 to TRBJ2-2, with a weak D call TRBD2 (6 bases). This CDR3 has 14 residues. V was shortened by 11 bases and J by 6 bases, with 19 bases between the two germline ends. Per germline, CDR1 SNHLY and CDR2 FYNNEI. The CDR3 spells CASNGGTMAGELFF. For the CDR3, the DNA is TGTGCCTCCAACGGAGGGACGATGGCCGGGGAGCTGTTTTTT. The full variable domain, in which reference TRBV2 and TRBJ2-2 provide the parts outside the CDR3, is EPEVTQTPSHQVTQMGQEVILRCVPISNHLYFYWYRQILGQKVEFLVSFYNNEISEKSEIFDDQFSVERPDGSNFTLKIRSTKLEDSAMYFCASNGGTMAGELFFGEGSRLTVL.

This chain connects TRBV5-1 to TRBJ2-2, with D uncertain. The germline V gene has CDR1 SGHRS and CDR2 YFSETQ. Trimming took off 7 bases at V and 1 base at J, with 11 bases between the two ends. There are 14 residues in the CDR3. The CDR3 reads CASERSLNTGELFF. CDR3 nucleotides: TGCGCCAGCGAGAGGTCTCTGAACACCGGGGAGCTGTTTTTT.

Here the CDR3 reads CASSVMSNTGELFF. DNA of the CDR3: TGTGCCAGCAGTGTTATGTCGAACACCGGGGAGCTGTTTTTT. This rearrangement joins TRBV21-1 to TRBJ2-2; TRBD2, the table's D call, lacks a check against the DNA. TRBV21-1 is a listed pseudogene. The CDR3 sequence is 14 residues long.

The chain links TRBV5-1 to TRBJ2-5; TRBD2 aligns across 11 bases. CDR1 is SGHRS and CDR2 is YFSETQ in the germline V gene. Unmatched junction bases numbered 1, after V lost 3 bases and J lost 3 bases. The length of the CDR3 is 14 residues. The CDR3 region is CASSSGLAEETQYF. The CDR3 DNA follows: TGCGCCAGCAGCTCGGGACTAGCGGAAGAGACCCAGTACTTC.

This chain joins TRBV5-1 and TRBJ1-1, with a tentative D call TRBD1 (6 bases). Germline assignment: CDR1 SGHRS and CDR2 YFSETQ. CDR3 length equals 15 residues. Trimming took off 0 bases at V and 4 bases at J, with 13 bases between the two ends. CDR3 residues: CASSLDREPPTEAFF. The CDR3 coding sequence is TGCGCCAGCAGCTTGGACAGGGAGCCCCCCACTGAAGCTTTCTTT.

The J gene is TRBJ2-7, the V gene TRBV9, with TRBD2 matching over 9 bases. CDR1 is SGDLS, CDR2 YYNGEE, per germline. The CDR3 has 15 residues. Trimming removed 3 bases from V and 1 base from J; junction bases left unmatched: 5. DNA of the CDR3: TGTGCCAGCAGCGCAACGGGACTAGCTTCCTACGAGCAGTACTTC. Protein sequence: CASSATGLASYEQYF.

The genes are TRBV5-1 and TRBJ2-7; unclear D gene. This CDR3 has 16 residues. The V gene lost 0 bases and the J gene lost 3 bases, with 16 bases spanning the gap. Germline V gives CDR1 SGHRS, CDR2 YFSETQ. This CDR3 is CASSLAESAEYYEQYF. The CDR3 region has the DNA TGCGCCAGCAGCTTGGCCGAGAGCGCCGAATACTACGAGCAGTACTTC. Combining the CDR3 with reference TRBV5-1 and TRBJ2-7 gives the whole variable domain KAGVTQTPRYLIKTRGQQVTLSCSPISGHRSVSWYQQTPGQGLQFLFEYFSETQRNKGNFPGRFSGRQFSNSRSEMNVSTLELGDSALYLCASSLAESAEYYEQYFGPGTRLTVT.

The CDR3 protein is CASNPGLAGRQETQYF. As DNA, the CDR3 is TGTGCCAGCAACCCCGGACTAGCGGGGAGGCAAGAGACCCAGTACTTC. The rearrangement links TRBV6-6 to TRBJ2-5, with 12 bases fitting TRBD2. V lost 7 bases, J lost 2 bases, and 8 bases stayed unmatched. CDR1 and CDR2 from the germline V gene are MNHNY and SVGAGI (reference sequence). CDR3 length: 16 residues.

Worth noting for this clone: An end of the junction does not agree with germline; a read error may underlie this. The chain links TRBV7-7 to TRBJ2-2; TRBD1 is a possible D gene (7 bases). Germline V gene data show CDR1 as SSHAT and CDR2 as FNYEAQ (reference sequence). The CDR3 has 14 residues. This chain's CDR3 is CASSLAVQGGELFF. CDR3 in DNA: TGTGCTAGCAGCTTAGCGGTACAGGGGGGGGAGCTGTTTTTT. Full variable domain (missing parts from reference TRBV7-7 and TRBJ2-2): GAGVSQSPRYKVTKRGQDVTLRCDPISSHATLYWYQQALGQGPEFLTYFNYEAQPDKSGLPSDRFSAERPEGSISTLTIQRTEQRDSAMYRCASSLAVQGGELFFGEGSRLTVL.

The chain links TRBV29-1 to TRBJ1-2; D gene ambiguous. From germline, CDR1 is SQVTM and CDR2 ANQGSEA. The CDR3 is 8 residues long. V was cut by 8 bases and J by 6 bases, with 4 bases left in between. This CDR3 is CSPDGYTF. The DNA for the CDR3 is TGCAGCCCGGATGGCTACACCTTC. Full variable domain (outside the CDR3, taken from reference TRBV29-1 and TRBJ1-2): SAVISQKPSRDICQRGTSLTIQCQVDSQVTMMFWYRQQPGQSLTLIATANQGSEATYESGFVIDKFPISRPNLTFSTLTVSNMSPEDSSIYLCSPDGYTFGSGTRLTVV.

This rearrangement joins TRBV7-9 to TRBJ2-3; D is possibly TRBD1 (5 bases). This CDR3 is built from 14 residues. V was trimmed by 1 base and J by 3 bases, leaving 8 bases between them. Germline assignment: CDR1 SEHNR and CDR2 FQNEAQ (reference sequence). Here the CDR3 reads CASSLGQGTDTQYF. Written as DNA, the CDR3 is TGTGCCAGCAGCTTAGGGCAGGGTACAGATACGCAGTATTTT.

V and J are TRBV6-5 and TRBJ1-2; 10 nucleotides match TRBD1. The CDR3 length is 16 residues. Unmatched junction bases numbered 12, after V lost 4 bases and J lost 7 bases. Germline CDR1 reads MNHEY; CDR2 reads SVGAGI. DNA for the CDR3: TGTGCCAGCAGTTCAGAGTCCGGGACAGGGGCGAGTGGCTACACCTTC. It specifies CASSSESGTGASGYTF.

The chain employs TRBV25-1 and TRBJ2-1, with D perhaps matching TRBD2 (5 bases). The germline V gene has CDR1 MGHDK and CDR2 SYGVNS. The ends were cut back, 4 bases at V and 2 bases at J, with 12 bases in the middle. The CDR3 runs 15 residues. CDR3 sequence reads: CASSGGQRTYNEQFF. The CDR3 DNA follows: TGTGCCAGCAGTGGCGGTCAGCGGACCTACAATGAGCAGTTCTTC.

The rearrangement joins TRBV5-6 to TRBJ2-7, with a weak D call TRBD1 (5 bases). The CDR3 runs 13 residues. Germline-derived CDR1 and CDR2 are SGHDT and YYEEEE. Trimming took 1 base from V and 4 from J, leaving 9 bases between them. This CDR3 is CASSLRGRYEQYF. The CDR3 nucleotides read TGTGCCAGCAGCTTGAGGGGTAGGTACGAGCAGTACTTC.

The chain joins TRBV27 to TRBJ2-7; 7 nucleotides match TRBD2. This CDR3 spans 14 amino acids. Germline CDR1 reads MNHEY; CDR2 reads SMNVEV (reference sequence). J lost 1 base, V lost 7 bases, and 7 bases had no gene match. In nucleotides, the CDR3 is TGTGCCAGCACTAGCGGAGAGGCGTCCTACGAGCAGTACTTC. The encoded protein is CASTSGEASYEQYF.

In this sample, this clone turned up a few times. This chain uses TRBV4-1 with TRBJ2-3, with 9 bases fitting TRBD2. CDR3 length: 19 residues. V gave up 2 bases and J gave up 6 bases; unmatched junction bases: 18. Germline loops: CDR1 MGHRA, CDR2 YSYEKL. CDR3 bases: TGCGCCAGCAGCCAACATAGTCCGTCTAGCGGGATGAGGGGCGATACGCAGTATTTT. Translated, it gives CASSQHSPSSGMRGDTQYF.

This chain links TRBV2 with TRBJ2-3; perhaps TRBD2 as D (6 bases). CDR1 and CDR2 (germline): SNHLY, FYNNEI. This CDR3 has 16 residues. The V end was cut by 3 bases, the J end by 0 bases, with 13 bases between. The CDR3 nucleotides read TGTGCCAGCAGTGATCCTGGCGGGGCTAGCACAGATACGCAGTATTTT. Translated: CASSDPGGASTDTQYF.

The chain recombines TRBV4-3 with TRBJ1-5; D is uncertain. Trimming shortened V by 0 bases and J by 7 bases, and 7 bases separated the two germline ends. This CDR3 is 13 amino acids long. CDR1 is LGHNA, CDR2 YSLEER, per germline. This chain's CDR3 is CASSQDISQPQHF. In nucleotides, the CDR3 is TGCGCCAGCAGCCAAGATATTAGCCAGCCCCAGCATTTT.

Only a few counts were recorded for this clone. V is TRBV7-9 and J is TRBJ1-2, with 7 bases identical to TRBD1. The CDR3 extends over 14 amino acids. From germline, CDR1 is SEHNR and CDR2 FQNEAQ (reference sequence). The junction had 2 bases not matched to a gene; V was cut back by 1 base and J by 3 bases. The CDR3 spells CASSLGGQHYGYTF. The CDR3 bases are TGTGCCAGCAGCTTAGGGGGACAGCACTATGGCTACACCTTC.

The chain joins TRBV18 to TRBJ1-1; maybe TRBD1 (5 bases). Germline assignment: CDR1 KGHSH and CDR2 LQKENI. The CDR3 runs to 15 residues. Trimming left V 0 bases short and J 5 bases short, with 13 bases between. The CDR3 region has the DNA TGTGCCAGCTCACCACCTGCGGGGGACCGGACTGAAGCTTTCTTT. This codes for CASSPPAGDRTEAFF.